This T cell receptor (beta chain) was profiled in a study of immune characterization of retroperitoneal liposarcoma. V dropped 0 bases and J dropped 7; count of bases not matched to a gene: 4. CDR3 length: 14 amino acids. Germline V lookup: CDR1 SGHRS, CDR2 YFSETQ. This clonotype has ten or more counts. From the PCR reads, TCRdb called clonotypes with MiXCR, one entry per CDR3 protein. The sample shows some 9,300 distinct CDR3 sequences, less than 30% of them seen only once. V and J are TRBV5-1 and TRBJ1-5, with 7 bases identical to TRBD1. Sequenced input: blood. This TCR was recovered from a male donor with retroperitoneal liposarcoma. The CDR3 coding sequence is TGCGCCAGCAGCTTGGGAGGGGGCGCCCAGCCCCAGCATTTT. Amino acid sequence: CASSLGGGAQPQHF.